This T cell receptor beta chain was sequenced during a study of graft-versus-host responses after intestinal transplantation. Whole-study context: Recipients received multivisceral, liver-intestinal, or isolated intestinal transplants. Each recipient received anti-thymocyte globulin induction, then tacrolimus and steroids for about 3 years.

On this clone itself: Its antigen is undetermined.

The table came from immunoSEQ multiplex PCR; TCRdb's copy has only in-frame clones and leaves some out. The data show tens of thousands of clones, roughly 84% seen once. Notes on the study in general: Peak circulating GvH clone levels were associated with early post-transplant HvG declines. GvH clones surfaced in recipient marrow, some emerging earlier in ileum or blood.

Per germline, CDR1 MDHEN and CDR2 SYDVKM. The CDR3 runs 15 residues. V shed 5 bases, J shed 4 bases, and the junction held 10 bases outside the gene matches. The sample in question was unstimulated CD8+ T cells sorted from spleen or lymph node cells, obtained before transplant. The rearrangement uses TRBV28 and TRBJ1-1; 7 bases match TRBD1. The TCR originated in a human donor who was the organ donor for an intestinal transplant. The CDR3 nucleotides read TGTGCCAGCAGTACCCTACAGGGGTGTTGCACTGAAGCTTTCTTT. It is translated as CASSTLQGCCTEAFF.